The text below deals with one TCR beta chain. The clone's antigen remains unknown. No base quality values were provided; no much bigger clone lies one nucleotide off. The collaborating institutions used their own protocols to collect whole blood in K2EDTA tubes. For TCRbeta analysis, collaborator samples were shipped as frozen whole blood, as isolated PBMCs, or as DNA extracted from either sample type. This entry is derived from a study of blood T cell repertoires in COVID-19 (dated by TCRdb to the early 2020s). For the wider study: Collaborator samples came from the United States, Italy and Spain and covered acute and convalescent phases of COVID-19. The prospective study material was composed of cDNA or gDNA derived from T cells, B-cell-depleted T cells, or PBMCs. Subjects who had been exposed to COVID-19, were actively infected with it, or had recovered from it provided the deeply sampled blood TCRbeta repertoires that made up the dataset. The repertoires were released in a freely available public database intended as a resource for research on the immune response to SARS-CoV-2. Samples came from the ongoing ImmuneRACE study (first 160 participants) plus 1,254 subjects from 6 global collaborators. Sample metadata almost always included a de-identified subject ID, COVID-19 status, age in years and sex. Where HLA class I and class II types were available, the types were taken from metadata supplied by the sample provider, not from assay-based typing.

TCRbeta CDR3 regions were amplified from genomic DNA using the immunoSEQ Assay, a bias-controlled multiplex PCR. On the authors' methods: Within the assay, amplification of reference gene primers was used to estimate how many nucleated cells each sample contained. To quantify the absolute abundance of each unique TCRbeta CDR3 rearrangement, sequence reads were collapsed and filtered. For each sample, productive Simpson clonality was calculated as the square root of Simpson's diversity index over productive rearrangements. TCRdb holds this immuneACCESS table with in-frame rearrangements only. Some clones are missing; in checked studies, unresolved V genes explain under half, and the rest has no known cause. From that table come the V and J calls and clone size; the DNA was used to work out D and trimming. The sample records 95,000 to 150,000 clones, about nine tenths of which are singletons. Roughly 4.7% of the sample lies in the top ten.

V sheds 1 base and J sheds 0 bases, leaving 11 bases between their ends. From a lookup of the germline V gene, CDR1 and CDR2 are SGHVS and FQNEAQ. The CDR3 contains 16 residues, cysteine and phenylalanine counted. The sequence is cut down to CDR3 DNA, 48 bases in frame from base 1. The full study reports these points: Clinical and demographic metadata were provided uncurated, with the amount varying by source and participant.

Recombination joined TRBV7-8 with TRBJ2-3; TRBD1 could be the D gene, as 6 bases match. The sequenced sample was peripheral blood. This clonotype was obtained from a man in his forties with acute or convalescent COVID-19. The CDR3 amino acid sequence is: CASSLVAGVSTDTQYF. The DNA sequence is given as TGTGCCAGCAGCTTAGTTGCAGGGGTTAGCACAGATACGCAGTATTTT.